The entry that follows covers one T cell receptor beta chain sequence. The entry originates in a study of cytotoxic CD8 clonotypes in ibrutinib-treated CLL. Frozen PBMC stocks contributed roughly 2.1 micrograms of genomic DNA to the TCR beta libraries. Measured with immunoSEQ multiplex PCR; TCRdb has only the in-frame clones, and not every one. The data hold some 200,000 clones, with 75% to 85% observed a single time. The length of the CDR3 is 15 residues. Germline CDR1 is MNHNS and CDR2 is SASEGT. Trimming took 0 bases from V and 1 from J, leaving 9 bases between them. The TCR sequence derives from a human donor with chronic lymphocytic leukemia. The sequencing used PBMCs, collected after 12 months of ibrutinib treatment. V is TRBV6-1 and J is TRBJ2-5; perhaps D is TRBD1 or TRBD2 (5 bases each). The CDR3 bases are TGTGCCAGCAGTGAAGCATTGGGGACCCAAGAGACCCAGTACTTC. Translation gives CASSEALGTQETQYF.